Below, one TCR beta chain is given with its context. Its antigen is not identified. This entry is derived from a study of blood T cells in healthy people across ages. Points from the study as a whole: Greater diversity and more naive CD4+ cells were seen in long-lived donors than in aged donors.

For the second PCR, which ran for about 7 to 12 cycles, a sample-barcoded 5' primer and a J-beta primer mix were used. TCRdb called the 5' RACE reads again in MiXCR, with one record for every CDR3 protein. The sample shows approximately 490,000 distinct CDR3 sequences, less than 25% of them seen only once. The CDR3 contains 15 residues. Another study also made use of these data, one on T cells of mothers and their children.

Sequencing used blood. This chain joins TRBV12-3 or TRBV12-4 and TRBJ2-5; 8 bases align to TRBD1. The DNA end favors TRBJ2-1, so the J call may be wrong. This clonotype was sampled from a boy aged 5-17 years in good health. CDR3 DNA: TGTGCCAGCAGTTTGAAGGGCAGGGGGCACAATGAGCAGTTCTTC. This gives the protein CASSLKGRGHNEQFF.